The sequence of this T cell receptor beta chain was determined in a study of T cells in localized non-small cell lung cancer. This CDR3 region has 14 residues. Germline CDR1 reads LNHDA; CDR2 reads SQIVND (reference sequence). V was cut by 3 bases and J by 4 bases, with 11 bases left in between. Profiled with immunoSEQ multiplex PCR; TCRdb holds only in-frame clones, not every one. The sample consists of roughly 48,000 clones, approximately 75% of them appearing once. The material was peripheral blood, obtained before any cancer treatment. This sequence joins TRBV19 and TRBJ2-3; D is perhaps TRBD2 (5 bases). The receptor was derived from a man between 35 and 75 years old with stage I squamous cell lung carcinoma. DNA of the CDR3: TGTGCCAGTAGTATCCCCGGGGTTTCAGATACGCAGTATTTT. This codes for CASSIPGVSDTQYF. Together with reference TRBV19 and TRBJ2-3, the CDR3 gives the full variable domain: DGGITQSPKYLFRKEGQNVTLSCEQNLNHDAMYWYRQDPGQGLRLIYYSQIVNDFQKGDIAEGYSVSREKKESFPLTVTSAQKNPTAFYLCASSIPGVSDTQYFGPGTRLTVL.